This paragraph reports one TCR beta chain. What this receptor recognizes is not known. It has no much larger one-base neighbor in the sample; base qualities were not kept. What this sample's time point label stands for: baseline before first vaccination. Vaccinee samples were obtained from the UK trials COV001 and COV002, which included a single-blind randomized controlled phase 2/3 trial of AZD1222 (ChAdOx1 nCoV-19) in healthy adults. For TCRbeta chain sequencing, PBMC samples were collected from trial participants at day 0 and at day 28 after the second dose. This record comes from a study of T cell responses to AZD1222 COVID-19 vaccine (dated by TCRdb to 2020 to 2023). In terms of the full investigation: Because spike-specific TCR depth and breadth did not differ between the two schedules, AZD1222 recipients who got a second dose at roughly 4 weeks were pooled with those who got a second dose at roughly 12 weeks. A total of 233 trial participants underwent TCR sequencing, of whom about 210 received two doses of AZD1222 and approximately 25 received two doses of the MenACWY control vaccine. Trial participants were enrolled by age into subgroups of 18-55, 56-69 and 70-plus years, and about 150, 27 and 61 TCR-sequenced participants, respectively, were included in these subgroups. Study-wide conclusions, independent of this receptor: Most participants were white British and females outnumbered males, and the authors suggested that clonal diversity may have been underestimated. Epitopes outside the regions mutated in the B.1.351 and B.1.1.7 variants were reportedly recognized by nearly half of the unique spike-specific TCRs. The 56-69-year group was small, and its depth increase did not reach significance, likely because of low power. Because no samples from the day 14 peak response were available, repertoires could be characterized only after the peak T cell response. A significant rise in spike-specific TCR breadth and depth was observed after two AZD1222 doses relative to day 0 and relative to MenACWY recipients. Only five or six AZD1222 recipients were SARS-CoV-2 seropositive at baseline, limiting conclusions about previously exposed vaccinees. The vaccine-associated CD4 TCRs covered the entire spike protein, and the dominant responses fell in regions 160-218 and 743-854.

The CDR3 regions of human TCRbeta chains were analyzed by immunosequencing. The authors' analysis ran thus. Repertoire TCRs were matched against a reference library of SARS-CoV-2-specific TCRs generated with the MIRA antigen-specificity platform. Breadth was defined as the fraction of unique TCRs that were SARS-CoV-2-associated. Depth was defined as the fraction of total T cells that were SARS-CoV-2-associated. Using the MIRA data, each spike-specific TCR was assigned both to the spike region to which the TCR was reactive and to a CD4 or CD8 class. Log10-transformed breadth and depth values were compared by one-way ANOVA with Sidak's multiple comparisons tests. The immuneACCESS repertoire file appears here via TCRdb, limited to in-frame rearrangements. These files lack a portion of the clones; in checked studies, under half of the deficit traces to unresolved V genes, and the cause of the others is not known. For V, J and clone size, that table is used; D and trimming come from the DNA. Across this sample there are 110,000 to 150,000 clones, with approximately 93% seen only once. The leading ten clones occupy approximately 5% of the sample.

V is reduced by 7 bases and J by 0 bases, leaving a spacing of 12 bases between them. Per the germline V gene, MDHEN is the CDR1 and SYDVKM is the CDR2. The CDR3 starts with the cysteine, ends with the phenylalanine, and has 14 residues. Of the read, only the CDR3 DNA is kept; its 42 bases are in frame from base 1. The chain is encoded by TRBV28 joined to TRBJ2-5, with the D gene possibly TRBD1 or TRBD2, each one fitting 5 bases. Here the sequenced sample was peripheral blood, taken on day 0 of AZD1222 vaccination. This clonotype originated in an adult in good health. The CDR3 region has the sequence CASTPGPNQETQYF. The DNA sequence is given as TGTGCCAGCACCCCGGGACCTAACCAAGAGACCCAGTACTTC.